This T cell receptor beta chain was sequenced during a study of post-analysis software for immune sequencing data. Study overall: Some patients lacked subtype; others had relapsing-remitting, secondary progressive or progressive-relapsing disease.

Unique molecular identifiers were carried by the TCR beta cDNA libraries. Between about 1 and 10 million T cells gave rise to some 520,000 cDNA molecules. In TCRdb, the PCR reads were re-called with MiXCR into one record per CDR3 protein. The data contain around 770,000 distinct CDR3 sequences, around 42% of them singletons. With respect to this clonotype: Its specificity is not known.

CDR3 length equals 15 residues. Deletions cut 1 base from V and 0 bases from J, with 10 bases between. CDR1 and CDR2 (germline): DFQATT, SNEGSKA (reference sequence). Study conclusions and caveats: Patients with multiple sclerosis recorded significantly lower normalized Chao1 diversity than controls, the study found. Pronounced co-clustering by F measure was evident among identically batched samples. Patients showed TRBV5-6, TRBV5-1 and TRBV20-1 among a few TRBV segments more frequent than in controls.

The TCR originated in a girl aged 5-17 years with multiple sclerosis. This chain joins TRBV20-1 and TRBJ2-1; D is unresolved. Sequenced material: blood. CDR3 nucleotide sequence: TGCAGTGCTAGAGGGATCCTAAGCTCCTACAATGAGCAGTTCTTC. Amino acids: CSARGILSSYNEQFF.